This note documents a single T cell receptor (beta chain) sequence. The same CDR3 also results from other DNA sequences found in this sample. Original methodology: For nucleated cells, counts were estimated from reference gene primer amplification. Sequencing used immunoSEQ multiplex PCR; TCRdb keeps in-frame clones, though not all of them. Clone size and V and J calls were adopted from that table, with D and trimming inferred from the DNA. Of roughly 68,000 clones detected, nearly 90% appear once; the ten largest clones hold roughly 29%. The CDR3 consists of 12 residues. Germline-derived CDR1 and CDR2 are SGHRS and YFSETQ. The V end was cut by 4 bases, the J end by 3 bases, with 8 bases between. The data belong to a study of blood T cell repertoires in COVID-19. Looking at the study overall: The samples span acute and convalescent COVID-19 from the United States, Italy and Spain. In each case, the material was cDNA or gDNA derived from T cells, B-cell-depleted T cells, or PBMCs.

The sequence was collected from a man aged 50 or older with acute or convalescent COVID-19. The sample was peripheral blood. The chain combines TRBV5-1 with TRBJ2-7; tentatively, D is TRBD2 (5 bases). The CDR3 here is CASSPGSYEQYF. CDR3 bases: TGCGCCAGCAGCCCGGGGAGCTACGAGCAGTACTTC.